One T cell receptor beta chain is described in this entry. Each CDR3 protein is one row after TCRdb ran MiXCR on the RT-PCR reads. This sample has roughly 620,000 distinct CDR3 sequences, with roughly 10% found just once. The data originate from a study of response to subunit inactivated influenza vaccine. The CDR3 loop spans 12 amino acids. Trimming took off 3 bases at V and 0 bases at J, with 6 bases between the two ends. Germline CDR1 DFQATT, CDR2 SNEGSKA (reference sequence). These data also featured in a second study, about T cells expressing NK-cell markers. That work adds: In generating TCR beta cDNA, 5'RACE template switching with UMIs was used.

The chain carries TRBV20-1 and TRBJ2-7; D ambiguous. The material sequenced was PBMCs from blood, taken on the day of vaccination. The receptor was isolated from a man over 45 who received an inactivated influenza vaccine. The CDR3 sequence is CSASSSSYEQYF. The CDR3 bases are TGCAGTGCTAGCTCCAGCTCCTACGAGCAGTACTTC.